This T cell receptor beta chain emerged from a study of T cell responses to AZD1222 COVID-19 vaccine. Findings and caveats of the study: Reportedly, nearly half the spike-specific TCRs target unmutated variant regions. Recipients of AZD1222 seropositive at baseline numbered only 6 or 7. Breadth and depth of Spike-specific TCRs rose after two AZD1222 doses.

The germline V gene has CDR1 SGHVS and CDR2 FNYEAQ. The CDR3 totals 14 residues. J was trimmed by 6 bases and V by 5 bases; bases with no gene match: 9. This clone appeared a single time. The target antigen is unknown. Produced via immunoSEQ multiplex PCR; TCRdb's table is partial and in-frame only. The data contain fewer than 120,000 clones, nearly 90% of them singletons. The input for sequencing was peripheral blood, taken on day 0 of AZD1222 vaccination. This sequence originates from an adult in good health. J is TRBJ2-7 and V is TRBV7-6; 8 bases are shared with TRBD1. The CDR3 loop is CASSQDRGRGEQYF. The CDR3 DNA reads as TGTGCCAGCAGCCAAGACAGGGGACGGGGCGAGCAGTACTTC.